This TCR beta chain comes out of a study of T cell repertoires in cytomegalovirus infection. Whole-study context: Both recently identified HLA-C-restricted and well-studied HLA-B-restricted CMV epitopes were used in the study. Public TCR beta signatures provided an indication of both CMV infection and a matching HLA type.

TCRdb passed the reads through MiXCR, listing each CDR3 protein once. This table holds under 500,000 distinct CDR3 sequences, about 42% found once. Germline V gives CDR1 SGHTA, CDR2 FQGNSA. This CDR3 comprises 14 residues. The V gene lost 0 bases and the J gene lost 5 bases, with 10 bases spanning the gap. General study results and limits: In two of eight donors, the top clonotype was HLA-C-restricted CMV-specific. The cumulative frequency of public TCR beta families distinguished individuals who carried CMV together with the relevant HLA.

This clonotype has only a few counts. Its antigen remains unknown. V gene TRBV7-2 combines with J gene TRBJ2-5; D may be TRBD1 or TRBD2 (5 bases each). This receptor was obtained from a human donor in good health (CMV status not recorded). Some clones in this sample may be carry-over from other donors' samples. The sequencing here drew on cultured PBMCs, taken from culture after CMV antigen stimulation. CDR3 coding DNA: TGTGCCAGCAGCTTAGCGCTAGGGGACGAGACCCAGTACTTC. Translating it yields CASSLALGDETQYF.